Listed below are T cell receptor beta chains from one sample, sequenced in a study of immune reconstitution after stem cell transplant in scleroderma. TCRdb independently ran MiXCR on the RT-PCR reads; one entry per CDR3 protein. This table holds 1,300 to 1,500 distinct CDR3 sequences, roughly 14% found once. This material was obtained before or after autologous hematopoietic stem cell transplantation (not recorded which). The receptors were gathered from a female donor with systemic sclerosis. The CDR3 runs from the conserved cysteine through the conserved F or W. The D gene is left open where the match is weak. Rows may omit the clone size; those that give it use once, few, many or a size class.

clone_size: -
d_call: -
v_call: TRBV29-1
j_call: TRBJ2-1
cdr3_nt: TGCAGCGCCCGGGGTGAGGGAGATGAGCAGTTCTTC
cdr3_aa: CSARGEGDEQFF

clone_size: few
d_call: -
v_call: TRBV4-2
j_call: TRBJ2-1
cdr3_nt: TGTGCCAGCAGCCAAGATGAGTATGAGCAGTTCTTC
cdr3_aa: CASSQDEYEQFF

clone_size: medium-sized
d_call: -
v_call: TRBV5-1
j_call: TRBJ1-5
cdr3_nt: TGCGCCAGCAGGCCGGAACCCAATCAGCCCCAGCATTTT
cdr3_aa: CASRPEPNQPQHF

clone_size: few
d_call: -
v_call: TRBV2
j_call: TRBJ2-1
cdr3_nt: TGTGCCAGTACTAGGGCAATAGTCGATGAGCAGTTCTTC
cdr3_aa: CASTRAIVDEQFF

clone_size: large
d_call: -
v_call: TRBV14
j_call: TRBJ2-7
cdr3_nt: TGTGCCAGCAGCCAATCTCCGGGGGGCCTGCAGTACTTC
cdr3_aa: CASSQSPGGLQYF

clone_size: few
d_call: -
v_call: TRBV5-6
j_call: TRBJ2-6
cdr3_nt: TGTGCCAGCAGCTTGGTGGAGGGGGTCTGGGCCAACGTCCTGACTTTC
cdr3_aa: CASSLVEGVWANVLTF

clone_size: -
d_call: TRBD2
v_call: TRBV6-6
j_call: TRBJ2-2
cdr3_nt: TGTGCCAGCAGGGCGGGGGGTACGGTCGGGACCGGGGAGCTGTTTTTT
cdr3_aa: CASRAGGTVGTGELFF

clone_size: few
d_call: -
v_call: TRBV6-5
j_call: TRBJ1-3
cdr3_nt: TGTGCCAGCAGCCAAGGGGACACCATATATTTT
cdr3_aa: CASSQGDTIYF

clone_size: -
d_call: -
v_call: TRBV5-1
j_call: TRBJ1-4
cdr3_nt: TGCGCCAGCAGCCGTAGTGGACACAATGAAAAACTGTTTTTT
cdr3_aa: CASSRSGHNEKLFF

clone_size: -
d_call: TRBD1
v_call: TRBV18
j_call: TRBJ2-1
cdr3_nt: TGTGCCAGCTCACCTTATCGGGACAGCAGCTCCTACAATGAGCAGTTCTTC
cdr3_aa: CASSPYRDSSSYNEQFF

clone_size: medium-sized
d_call: TRBD1
v_call: TRBV15
j_call: TRBJ1-2
cdr3_nt: TGTGCCACCAGCAGAGATGAGACAGGGAACTATGGCTACACCTTC
cdr3_aa: CATSRDETGNYGYTF

clone_size: medium-sized
d_call: TRBD2
v_call: TRBV2
j_call: TRBJ2-7
cdr3_nt: TGTGCCCTTAGGGGACTACCCAACTACGAGCAGTACTTC
cdr3_aa: CALRGLPNYEQYF

clone_size: -
d_call: TRBD2
v_call: TRBV20-1
j_call: TRBJ2-5
cdr3_nt: TGCAGTGCTAGAGATCTTTTAGGCGGGAGCGAGACCCAGTACTTC
cdr3_aa: CSARDLLGGSETQYF

clone_size: -
d_call: -
v_call: TRBV18
j_call: TRBJ1-5
cdr3_nt: TGTGCCAGCTCACCACAGGGTGGAGGGGGGACTCGGCAGCCCCAGCATTTT
cdr3_aa: CASSPQGGGGTRQPQHF

clone_size: medium-sized
d_call: -
v_call: TRBV5-1
j_call: TRBJ2-6
cdr3_nt: TGCGCCAGCAGCGCAAAACAGGGCTCTGGGGCCAACGTCCTGACTTTC
cdr3_aa: CASSAKQGSGANVLTF

clone_size: medium-sized
d_call: -
v_call: TRBV6-5
j_call: TRBJ1-1
cdr3_nt: TGTGCCAGCAGTTACTCGAGGAACACTGAAGCTTTCTTT
cdr3_aa: CASSYSRNTEAFF

clone_size: few
d_call: TRBD1
v_call: TRBV5-1
j_call: TRBJ1-2
cdr3_nt: TGCGCCAGCAGCTCTTACCGGACAGGGCAAGATGGCTACACCTTC
cdr3_aa: CASSSYRTGQDGYTF

clone_size: few
d_call: TRBD2
v_call: TRBV7-9
j_call: TRBJ2-2
cdr3_nt: TGTGCCAGCAGACGACTAGCGGGGGGGCTGTACACCGGGGAGCTGTTTTTT
cdr3_aa: CASRRLAGGLYTGELFF

clone_size: -
d_call: -
v_call: TRBV28
j_call: TRBJ1-2
cdr3_nt: TGTGCCAGCAGTCCCGGACGGCTAGTACCTTATGGCCACACCTTC
cdr3_aa: CASSPGRLVPYGHTF

clone_size: medium-sized
d_call: -
v_call: TRBV28
j_call: TRBJ1-2
cdr3_nt: TGTGCCAGCAGTTTTGTGACGGCCGGACTCTATGGCTACACCTTC
cdr3_aa: CASSFVTAGLYGYTF

clone_size: -
d_call: -
v_call: TRBV12-3/TRBV12-4
j_call: TRBJ2-1
cdr3_nt: TGTGCCAGCAGTTTTACTTACGGGGTGGCAAATGAGCAGTTCTTC
cdr3_aa: CASSFTYGVANEQFF

clone_size: few
d_call: TRBD2
v_call: TRBV7-9
j_call: TRBJ2-7
cdr3_nt: TGTGCCAGCAGTCCCAGAAGACTAGCGGGGGGCTCCTACGAGCAGTACTTC
cdr3_aa: CASSPRRLAGGSYEQYF

clone_size: few
d_call: -
v_call: TRBV27
j_call: TRBJ1-6
cdr3_nt: TGTGCCAGCAGTTTTATTGGACATACCTATAATTCACCCCTCCACTTT
cdr3_aa: CASSFIGHTYNSPLHF

clone_size: few
d_call: TRBD2
v_call: TRBV2
j_call: TRBJ2-2
cdr3_nt: TGTGCCAGCAGTGAAGGACTAGCGGCCTCGGGAGGGGAGCTGTTTTTT
cdr3_aa: CASSEGLAASGGELFF

clone_size: few
d_call: TRBD1
v_call: TRBV27
j_call: TRBJ2-1
cdr3_nt: TGTGCCAGCAGTACTCTGGACAGGGCCTACAATGAGCAGTTCTTC
cdr3_aa: CASSTLDRAYNEQFF

clone_size: few
d_call: -
v_call: TRBV10-3
j_call: TRBJ2-1
cdr3_nt: TGTGCCATCATGGGACAGCGAGCGGGAGCATCGAATGAGCAGTTCTTC
cdr3_aa: CAIMGQRAGASNEQFF

clone_size: -
d_call: -
v_call: TRBV5-1
j_call: TRBJ1-4
cdr3_nt: TGCGCCAGCAGCTCCTGGGACCGAAGGGATGAAAAACTGTTTTTT
cdr3_aa: CASSSWDRRDEKLFF

clone_size: few
d_call: TRBD2
v_call: TRBV29-1
j_call: TRBJ2-7
cdr3_nt: TGCAGCGTCTCTATAGCGGGAGGGCCCTACGAGCAGTACTTC
cdr3_aa: CSVSIAGGPYEQYF

clone_size: -
d_call: -
v_call: TRBV6-2/TRBV6-3
j_call: TRBJ2-3
cdr3_nt: TGTGCCAGCGGTGGGGGCAACCCAGATACGCAGTATTTT
cdr3_aa: CASGGGNPDTQYF

clone_size: medium-sized
d_call: -
v_call: TRBV5-1
j_call: TRBJ2-5
cdr3_nt: TGCGCCAGCAGCTCCCAGGGACAAGAGACCCAGTACTTC
cdr3_aa: CASSSQGQETQYF

clone_size: medium-sized
d_call: -
v_call: TRBV5-1
j_call: TRBJ2-7
cdr3_nt: TGCGCCAGCAGCTTGGCCCACGAGCAGTACTTC
cdr3_aa: CASSLAHEQYF

clone_size: few
d_call: -
v_call: TRBV7-3
j_call: TRBJ2-1
cdr3_nt: TGTACCAGCAGCTTATCCCGGGACAACAATGAGCAGTTCTTC
cdr3_aa: CTSSLSRDNNEQFF

clone_size: -
d_call: TRBD2
v_call: TRBV7-2
j_call: TRBJ2-5
cdr3_nt: TGTGCCAGCAGCTCCTGGACTAGGGAGACCCGGTACTTC
cdr3_aa: CASSSWTRETRYF

clone_size: few
d_call: -
v_call: TRBV2
j_call: TRBJ2-7
cdr3_nt: TGTGCCAGCAGAGGCCTATACCTGGACTCCTACGAGCAGTACTTC
cdr3_aa: CASRGLYLDSYEQYF

clone_size: few
d_call: TRBD1
v_call: TRBV6-5
j_call: TRBJ1-1
cdr3_nt: TGTGCCAGCAGTTCACAGGGGGCACTGAACACTGAAGCTTTCTTT
cdr3_aa: CASSSQGALNTEAFF

clone_size: -
d_call: TRBD1
v_call: TRBV19
j_call: TRBJ1-1
cdr3_nt: TGTGCCAGTAGAAGGACAGGCCGGCAACCAGCTTTCTTT
cdr3_aa: CASRRTGRQPAFF

clone_size: medium-sized
d_call: TRBD2
v_call: TRBV20-1
j_call: TRBJ2-1
cdr3_nt: TGCAGTGCTAGAGTAGGTAGCGGGGGGCTTGTGGATGAGCAGTTCTTC
cdr3_aa: CSARVGSGGLVDEQFF

clone_size: once
d_call: TRBD1
v_call: TRBV27
j_call: TRBJ1-6
cdr3_nt: TGTGCCAGCAGTCCCCGGGACAGGATGCTCCACTTT
cdr3_aa: CASSPRDRMLHF

clone_size: once
d_call: -
v_call: TRBV6-1
j_call: TRBJ2-7
cdr3_nt: TGTGCCAGCAGTGGATTTCAGACAGATCCTTCCTACGAGCAGTACTTC
cdr3_aa: CASSGFQTDPSYEQYF

clone_size: few
d_call: -
v_call: TRBV7-2
j_call: TRBJ2-5
cdr3_nt: TGTGCCAGCAGCTTAGCGGGGGCCCAAGAGACCCAGTACTTC
cdr3_aa: CASSLAGAQETQYF

clone_size: medium-sized
d_call: -
v_call: TRBV7-2
j_call: TRBJ2-5
cdr3_nt: TGTGCCAGCAGCTTACACACCTCTTCAAGAGAGACCCAGTACTTC
cdr3_aa: CASSLHTSSRETQYF

clone_size: medium-sized
d_call: -
v_call: TRBV7-2
j_call: TRBJ2-2
cdr3_nt: TGTGCCAGCAGCCCGACGGGGCTTCTAACCGGGGAGCTGTTTTTT
cdr3_aa: CASSPTGLLTGELFF

clone_size: large
d_call: -
v_call: TRBV10-3
j_call: TRBJ2-3
cdr3_nt: TGTGCCTCCTCCTTGGGCGAGGATACGCAGTATTTT
cdr3_aa: CASSLGEDTQYF

clone_size: medium-sized
d_call: TRBD2
v_call: TRBV10-3
j_call: TRBJ2-7
cdr3_nt: TGTGCCATTCGGGTGATGGTAGCGGGGACCTACGAGCAGTACTTC
cdr3_aa: CAIRVMVAGTYEQYF

clone_size: medium-sized
d_call: -
v_call: TRBV7-8
j_call: TRBJ2-7
cdr3_nt: TGTGCCAGCAGCTCGCCTAGCCAGGTCTACTACGAGCAGTACTTC
cdr3_aa: CASSSPSQVYYEQYF

clone_size: few
d_call: TRBD1
v_call: TRBV7-2
j_call: TRBJ2-2
cdr3_nt: TGTGCCAGCAGGGGGACAGGACTCACCGGGGAGCTGTTTTTT
cdr3_aa: CASRGTGLTGELFF

clone_size: medium-sized
d_call: -
v_call: TRBV7-8
j_call: TRBJ2-1
cdr3_nt: TGTGCCAGCAGCTTAGTTCCTAGCAAGCAGTTCTTC
cdr3_aa: CASSLVPSKQFF

clone_size: -
d_call: -
v_call: TRBV7-7
j_call: TRBJ2-5
cdr3_nt: TGTGCCAGCAGCTTAGCGCCGGGTCGAGAGACCCAGTACTTC
cdr3_aa: CASSLAPGRETQYF

clone_size: -
d_call: -
v_call: TRBV10-1
j_call: TRBJ1-1
cdr3_nt: TGCGCCAGCAGCCTCGGCGGCGGAAGCACTGAAGCTTTCTTT
cdr3_aa: CASSLGGGSTEAFF

clone_size: medium-sized
d_call: -
v_call: TRBV4-3
j_call: TRBJ1-3
cdr3_nt: TGCGCCAGCAGCCAAGATTCGCTCTCTGGAAACACCATATATTTT
cdr3_aa: CASSQDSLSGNTIYF

clone_size: medium-sized
d_call: TRBD2
v_call: TRBV6-5
j_call: TRBJ2-1
cdr3_nt: TGTGCCAGCAGTTCCCCCCAACTAGCGGGAGTAGTCGGTGAGCAGTTCTTC
cdr3_aa: CASSSPQLAGVVGEQFF

clone_size: medium-sized
d_call: -
v_call: TRBV13
j_call: TRBJ1-6
cdr3_nt: TGTGCCAGCACCCTCGCGACCTCCTATAATTCACCCCTCCACTTT
cdr3_aa: CASTLATSYNSPLHF

clone_size: hyperexpanded
d_call: -
v_call: TRBV27
j_call: TRBJ2-3
cdr3_nt: TGTGCCAGCAGTTTTACGGTTGCAGATACGCAGTATTTT
cdr3_aa: CASSFTVADTQYF

clone_size: -
d_call: -
v_call: TRBV6-2/TRBV6-3
j_call: TRBJ2-7
cdr3_nt: TGTGCCGGCACCCGACCGACAGCCCCCTACGAGCAGTACTTC
cdr3_aa: CAGTRPTAPYEQYF

clone_size: medium-sized
d_call: TRBD1
v_call: TRBV27
j_call: TRBJ1-5
cdr3_nt: TGTGCCAGCAGGACAGGGGAAAGTCAGCCCCAGCATTTT
cdr3_aa: CASRTGESQPQHF

clone_size: medium-sized
d_call: -
v_call: TRBV6-1
j_call: TRBJ2-1
cdr3_nt: TGTGCCAGCAGTGAATCCCTCGAGCTGGGGAGTTACAATGAGCAGTTCTTC
cdr3_aa: CASSESLELGSYNEQFF